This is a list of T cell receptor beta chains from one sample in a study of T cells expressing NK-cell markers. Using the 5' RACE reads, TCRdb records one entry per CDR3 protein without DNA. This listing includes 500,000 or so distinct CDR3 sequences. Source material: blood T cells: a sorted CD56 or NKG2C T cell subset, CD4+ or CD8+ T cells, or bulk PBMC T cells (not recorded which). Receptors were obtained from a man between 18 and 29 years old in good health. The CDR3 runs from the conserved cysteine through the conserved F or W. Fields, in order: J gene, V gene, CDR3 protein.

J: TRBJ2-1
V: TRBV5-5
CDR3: CASRMRETSGYNEQFF

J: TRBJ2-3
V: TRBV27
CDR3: CASSALAGGSDTQYF

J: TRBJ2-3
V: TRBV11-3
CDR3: CASSTYRDRLRDTQYF

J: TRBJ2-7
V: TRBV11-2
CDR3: CASSQRGTSGRGTYEQYF

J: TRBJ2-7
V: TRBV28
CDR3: CASSRTMTVPYEQYF

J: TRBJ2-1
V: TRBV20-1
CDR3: CSARDWGGGRGPSYNEQFF

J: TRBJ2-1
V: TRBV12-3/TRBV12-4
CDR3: CASAAGGFRNEQFF

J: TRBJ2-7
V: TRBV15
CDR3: CATSRENSGGYEQYF

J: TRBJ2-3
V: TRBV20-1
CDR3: CSAREVRFEPDTQYF

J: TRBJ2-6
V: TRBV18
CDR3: CASSPVRLVSQRLSSGANVLTF

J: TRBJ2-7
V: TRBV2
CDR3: CASRTMGRRSYEQYF

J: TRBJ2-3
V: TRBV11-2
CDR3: CASSVKLAGSRLGTDTQYF

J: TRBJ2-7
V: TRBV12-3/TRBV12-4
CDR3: CASSRDRAQGEQYF

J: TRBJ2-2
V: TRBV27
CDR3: CASSLRGTGVTGELFF

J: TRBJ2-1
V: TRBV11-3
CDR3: CASSPRGDSRTKQFF

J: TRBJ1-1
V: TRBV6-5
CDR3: CASSYYSGYWGGTEAFF

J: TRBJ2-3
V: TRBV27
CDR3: CASSRPGTSLTDTQYF

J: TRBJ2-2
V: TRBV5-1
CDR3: CASSSFGGELFF

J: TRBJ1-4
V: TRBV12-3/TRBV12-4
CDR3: CASSPDIINEKLFF

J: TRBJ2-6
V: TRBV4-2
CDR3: CASSPDLGQGHFSGANVLTF